Each of the 3 T cell receptor beta chains below was sequenced from the same sample in a study of OX40 agonist ivuxolimab in advanced cancers. The table came from immunoSEQ multiplex PCR; TCRdb's copy has only in-frame clones and leaves some out. This table holds about 100,000 clones, about nine tenths found once. The specimen was CD4+ or CD8+ T cells sorted from blood, collected in a trial of the OX40 agonist ivuxolimab. The receptors here all came from an adult with an advanced solid tumor such as melanoma, head and neck, liver or kidney cancer.

The rearrangement uses TRBV7-2 and TRBJ2-1; tentative D call: TRBD2 (6 bases). The CDR3 is 13 amino acids. Deletions cut 6 bases from V and 7 bases from J, with 13 bases between. CDR1 is SGHTA and CDR2 is FQGNSA in the germline V gene. For the CDR3, the DNA is TGTGCCAGCAGGAGGGCTAGCGAGAATGAGCAGTTCTTC. This sequence encodes CASRRASENEQFF.

The rearrangement uses TRBV27 and TRBJ2-7; 10 nucleotides line up with TRBD1. The junction had 13 bases not matched to a gene; V was cut back by 5 bases and J by 6 bases. The CDR3 is 16 residues long. CDR1 is MNHEY and CDR2 is SMNVEV in the germline V gene (reference sequence). The CDR3 protein is CASSRPGQGKTAEQYF. The CDR3 DNA reads TGTGCCAGCAGTCGACCGGGACAGGGGAAAACGGCCGAGCAGTACTTC.

The chain joins TRBV9 to TRBJ2-7; D remains ambiguous. Trimming pared 3 bases from V and 2 bases from J, leaving 12 bases between. The CDR3 contains 14 residues. CDR1 is SGDLS and CDR2 is YYNGEE in the germline V gene. The CDR3 is CASSARSSTYEQYF. The CDR3 nucleotides read TGTGCCAGCAGCGCTCGGTCCTCCACCTACGAGCAGTACTTC.